A single T cell receptor (beta chain) is shown here with its context. What it binds is unknown. The data stem from a study of shared clonotypes between healthy human individuals. Produced via immunoSEQ multiplex PCR; TCRdb's table is partial and in-frame only. The top ten hold 0.39% of the sample, which has 2 million to 2.5 million clones, approximately 93% seen once. Negatively enriched CD4+ T cells were divided by CD45RA into naive and memory. V lost 1 base, J lost 10 bases, and 8 bases lay in between. CDR3 length: 12 residues. Germline loops: CDR1 MNHEY, CDR2 SVGAGI. General study findings and limits: Unshared clonotypes carried lower generation probabilities than those common to all four donors. Represented genetic and exposure-history diversity was restricted by having few donors.

Sequencing was carried out using naive CD4+ T cells from PBMCs. As for subset: CD45RA+ positively selected. V usage is TRBV6-5 and J usage is TRBJ2-1; D gene uncertain. The TCR sequence derives from a man between 18 and 29 years old in good health. Some clones in this sample may be carry-over from other donors' samples. The CDR3 nucleotides read TGTGCCAGCAGTTACTTGGGCTCGGAGCAGTTCTTC. Amino acid sequence: CASSYLGSEQFF.